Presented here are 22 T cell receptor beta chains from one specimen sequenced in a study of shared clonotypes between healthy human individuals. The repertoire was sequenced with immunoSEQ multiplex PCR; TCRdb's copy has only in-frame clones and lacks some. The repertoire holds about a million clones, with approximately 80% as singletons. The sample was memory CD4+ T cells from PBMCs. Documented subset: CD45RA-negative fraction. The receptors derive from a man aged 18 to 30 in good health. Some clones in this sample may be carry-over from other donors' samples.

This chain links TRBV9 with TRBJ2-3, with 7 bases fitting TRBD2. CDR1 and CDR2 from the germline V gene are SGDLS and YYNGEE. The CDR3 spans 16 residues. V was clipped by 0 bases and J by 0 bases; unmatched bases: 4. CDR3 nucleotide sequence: TGTGCCAGCAGCGTAGAAAGCGGGACTAGCACAGATACGCAGTATTTT. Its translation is CASSVESGTSTDTQYF.

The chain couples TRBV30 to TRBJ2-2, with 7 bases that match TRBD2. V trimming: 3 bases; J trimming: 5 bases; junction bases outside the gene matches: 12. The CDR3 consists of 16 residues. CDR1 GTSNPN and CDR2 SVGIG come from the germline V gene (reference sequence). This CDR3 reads CAWRTPRGSKTGELFF. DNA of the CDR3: TGTGCCTGGAGGACTCCCCGCGGGAGTAAAACCGGGGAGCTGTTTTTT.

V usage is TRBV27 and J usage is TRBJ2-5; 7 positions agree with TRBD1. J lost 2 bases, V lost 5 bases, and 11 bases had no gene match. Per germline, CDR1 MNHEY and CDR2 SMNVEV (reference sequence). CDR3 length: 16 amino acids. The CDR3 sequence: CASSPQGVARQETQYF. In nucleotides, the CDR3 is TGTGCCAGCAGTCCGCAGGGGGTAGCAAGACAAGAGACCCAGTACTTC.

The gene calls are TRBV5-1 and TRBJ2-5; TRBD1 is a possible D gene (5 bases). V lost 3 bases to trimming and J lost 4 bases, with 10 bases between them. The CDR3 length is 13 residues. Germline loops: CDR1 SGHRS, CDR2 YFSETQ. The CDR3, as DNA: TGCGCCAGCAGCTCTGTGGGGCCAGAGACCCAGTACTTC. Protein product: CASSSVGPETQYF.

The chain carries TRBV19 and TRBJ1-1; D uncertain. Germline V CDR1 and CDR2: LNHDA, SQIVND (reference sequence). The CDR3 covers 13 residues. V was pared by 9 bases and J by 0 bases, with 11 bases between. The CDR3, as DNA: TGTGCCAGCTTAGGACGGTTGAACACTGAAGCTTTCTTT. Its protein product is CASLGRLNTEAFF.

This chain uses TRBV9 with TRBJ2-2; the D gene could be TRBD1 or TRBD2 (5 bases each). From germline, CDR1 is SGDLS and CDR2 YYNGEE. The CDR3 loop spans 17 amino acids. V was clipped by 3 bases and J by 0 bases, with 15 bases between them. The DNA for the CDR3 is TGTGCCAGCAGCGCGACTCCCGGGACGACGAACACCGGGGAGCTGTTTTTT. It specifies CASSATPGTTNTGELFF.

Here the CDR3 DNA reads TGTGCCAGCAGCGAAAAGCGAGGCATCCTGTACGAGCAGTACTTC. It specifies CASSEKRGILYEQYF. This chain uses TRBV5-4 with TRBJ2-7; unclear D gene. Trimming shortened V by 4 bases and J by 4 bases, and 18 bases separated the two germline ends. Germline loops: CDR1 SGHNT, CDR2 YYREEE (reference sequence). There are 15 residues in the CDR3.

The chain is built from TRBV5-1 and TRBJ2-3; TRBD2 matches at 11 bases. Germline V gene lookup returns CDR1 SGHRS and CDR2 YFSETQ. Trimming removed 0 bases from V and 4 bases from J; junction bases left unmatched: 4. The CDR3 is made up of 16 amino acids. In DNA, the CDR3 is TGCGCCAGCAGCTTGGCCCTAGCGGGAGGACCAGATACGCAGTATTTT. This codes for CASSLALAGGPDTQYF. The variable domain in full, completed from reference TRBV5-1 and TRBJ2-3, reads KAGVTQTPRYLIKTRGQQVTLSCSPISGHRSVSWYQQTPGQGLQFLFEYFSETQRNKGNFPGRFSGRQFSNSRSEMNVSTLELGDSALYLCASSLALAGGPDTQYFGPGTRLTVL.

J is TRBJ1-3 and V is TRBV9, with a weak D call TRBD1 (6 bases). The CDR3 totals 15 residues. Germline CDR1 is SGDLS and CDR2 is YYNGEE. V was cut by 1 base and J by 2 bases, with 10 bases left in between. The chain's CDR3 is CASSVTGSTGNTIYF. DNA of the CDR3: TGTGCCAGCAGCGTAACAGGGAGCACTGGAAACACCATATATTTT.

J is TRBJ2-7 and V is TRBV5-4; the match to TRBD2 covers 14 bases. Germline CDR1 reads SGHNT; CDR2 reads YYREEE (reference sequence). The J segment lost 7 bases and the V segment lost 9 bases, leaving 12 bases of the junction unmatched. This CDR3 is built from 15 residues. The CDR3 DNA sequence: TGTGCCATGGGGGCACCGGGACTAGCGGGAGCGGAGCAGTACTTC. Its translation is CAMGAPGLAGAEQYF.

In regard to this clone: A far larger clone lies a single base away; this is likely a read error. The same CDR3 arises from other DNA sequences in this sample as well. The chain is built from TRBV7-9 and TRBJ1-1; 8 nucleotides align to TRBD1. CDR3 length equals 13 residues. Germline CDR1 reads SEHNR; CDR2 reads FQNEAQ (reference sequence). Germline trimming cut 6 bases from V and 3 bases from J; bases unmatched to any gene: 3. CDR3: CASSLTGDTEAFF. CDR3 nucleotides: TGTGCCAGCAGTCTGACAGGGGACACTGAAGCTTTCTTT.

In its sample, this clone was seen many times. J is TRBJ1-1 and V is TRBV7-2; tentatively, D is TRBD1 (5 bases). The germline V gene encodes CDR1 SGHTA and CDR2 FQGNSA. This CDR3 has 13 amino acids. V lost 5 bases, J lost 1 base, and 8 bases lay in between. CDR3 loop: CASSPGQNTEAFF. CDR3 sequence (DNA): TGTGCCAGCAGCCCCGGACAGAACACTGAAGCTTTCTTT. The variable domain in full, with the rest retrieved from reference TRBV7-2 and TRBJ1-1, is GAGVSQSPSNKVTEKGKDVELRCDPISGHTALYWYRQSLGQGLEFLIYFQGNSAPDKSGLPSDRFSAERTGGSVSTLTIQRTQQEDSAVYLCASSPGQNTEAFFGQGTRLTVV.

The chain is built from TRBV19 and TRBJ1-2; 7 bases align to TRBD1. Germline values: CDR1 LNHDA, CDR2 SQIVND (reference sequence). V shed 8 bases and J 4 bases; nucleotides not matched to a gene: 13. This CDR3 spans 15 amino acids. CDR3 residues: CASGIKGAGRYGYTF. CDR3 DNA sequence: TGTGCCAGTGGCATCAAGGGGGCAGGTCGCTATGGCTACACCTTC.

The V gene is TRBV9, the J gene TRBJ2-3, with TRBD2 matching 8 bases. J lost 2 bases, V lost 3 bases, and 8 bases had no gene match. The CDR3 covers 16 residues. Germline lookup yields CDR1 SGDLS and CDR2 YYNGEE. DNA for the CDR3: TGTGCCAGCAGCGGCGGGGGGCTACCCGTCACAGATACGCAGTATTTT. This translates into CASSGGGLPVTDTQYF.

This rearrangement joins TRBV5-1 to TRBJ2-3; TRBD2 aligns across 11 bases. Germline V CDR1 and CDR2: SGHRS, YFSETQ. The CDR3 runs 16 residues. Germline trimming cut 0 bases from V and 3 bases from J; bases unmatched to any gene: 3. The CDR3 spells CASSLVTSGRTDTQYF. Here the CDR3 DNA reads TGCGCCAGCAGCTTGGTAACTAGCGGGAGAACAGATACGCAGTATTTT.

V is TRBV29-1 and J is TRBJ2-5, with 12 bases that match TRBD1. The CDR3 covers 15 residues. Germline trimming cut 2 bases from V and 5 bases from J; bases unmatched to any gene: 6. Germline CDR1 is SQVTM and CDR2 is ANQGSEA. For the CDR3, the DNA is TGCAGCGTTGAAACCCGGGACAGGGGGCTGGAGACCCAGTACTTC. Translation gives CSVETRDRGLETQYF. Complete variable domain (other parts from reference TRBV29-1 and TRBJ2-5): SAVISQKPSRDICQRGTSLTIQCQVDSQVTMMFWYRQQPGQSLTLIATANQGSEATYESGFVIDKFPISRPNLTFSTLTVSNMSPEDSSIYLCSVETRDRGLETQYFGPGTRLLVL.

CDR3 sequence (DNA): TGCGCCAGCAGCTTGGGGAGTGGGAAGGGTAACGAGCAGTACTTC. Amino acid sequence: CASSLGSGKGNEQYF. V and J are TRBV5-1 and TRBJ2-7; D uncertain. The CDR3 has 15 amino acids. Germline V CDR1 and CDR2: SGHRS, YFSETQ. V was shortened by 0 bases and J by 5 bases, with 15 bases between the two germline ends.

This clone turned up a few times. In DNA, the CDR3 is TGTGCCAGCAGTATTGGAGGACGGAGCTACACCTTC. Translated, it gives CASSIGGRSYTF. The chain has TRBV7-3 and TRBJ1-2; unclear D gene. V was trimmed by 6 bases and J by 9 bases, leaving 14 bases between them. The germline V gene encodes CDR1 SGHTA and CDR2 FQGTGA. The CDR3 loop spans 12 amino acids. Based on the CDR3 plus reference TRBV7-3 and TRBJ1-2, the full variable domain is GAGVSQTPSNKVTEKGKYVELRCDPISGHTALYWYRQSLGQGPEFLIYFQGTGAADDSGLPNDRFFAVRPEGSVSTLKIQRTERGDSAVYLCASSIGGRSYTFGSGTRLTVV.

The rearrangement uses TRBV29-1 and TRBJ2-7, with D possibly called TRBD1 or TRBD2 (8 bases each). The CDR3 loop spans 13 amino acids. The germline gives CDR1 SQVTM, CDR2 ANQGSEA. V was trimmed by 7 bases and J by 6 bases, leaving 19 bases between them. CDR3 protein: CSAGGQGAIEQYF. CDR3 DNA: TGCAGCGCGGGAGGGCAGGGGGCTATCGAGCAGTACTTC.

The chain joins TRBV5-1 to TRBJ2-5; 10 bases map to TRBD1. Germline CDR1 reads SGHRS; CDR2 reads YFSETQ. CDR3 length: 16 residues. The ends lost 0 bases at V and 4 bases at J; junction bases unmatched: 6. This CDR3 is CASSLAGTGEGETQYF. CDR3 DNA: TGCGCCAGCAGCTTGGCCGGGACAGGGGAGGGAGAGACCCAGTACTTC.

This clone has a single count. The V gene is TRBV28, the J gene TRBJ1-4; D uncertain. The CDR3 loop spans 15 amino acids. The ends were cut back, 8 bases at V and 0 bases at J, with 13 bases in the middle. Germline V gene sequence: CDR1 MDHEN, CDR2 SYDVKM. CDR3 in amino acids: CASGSGSATNEKLFF. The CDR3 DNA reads TGTGCCAGCGGGTCTGGGTCTGCAACTAATGAAAAACTGTTTTTT.

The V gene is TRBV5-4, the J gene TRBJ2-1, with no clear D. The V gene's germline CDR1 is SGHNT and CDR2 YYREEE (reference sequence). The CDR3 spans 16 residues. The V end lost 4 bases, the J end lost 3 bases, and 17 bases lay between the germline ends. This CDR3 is CASSLDLSPLYNEQFF. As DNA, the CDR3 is TGTGCCAGCAGCCTCGACCTCAGCCCCCTCTACAATGAGCAGTTCTTC.